This TCR beta chain emerged from a study of blood T cells in healthy people across ages. General study findings and limits: Unsorted PBMC material precluded a definitive naive versus antigen-experienced comparison. CMV status of donors was not determined, possibly confounding expanded clonotype changes.

The authors extracted at least 5 micrograms of total RNA per sample. For the second PCR, which ran for about 7 to 11 cycles, a sample-barcoded 5' primer and a J-beta primer mix were used. One entry per CDR3 protein, called by TCRdb with MiXCR from the 5' RACE reads. The table has hundreds of thousands of distinct CDR3 sequences, around 45% seen once. The CDR3 sequence is 17 residues long. Trimming cost V 5 bases and J 4 bases, with 22 bases left between them. The germline gives CDR1 SGHAT, CDR2 FQNNGV. With respect to this clonotype: What it recognizes is unknown.

The TCR was taken from a man aged 55 to 70 in good health. This chain joins TRBV11-2 and TRBJ2-3; possibly TRBD2 for D (5 bases). Sequencing used blood. The CDR3 bases are TGTGCCAGCAGCCCTCTACGAGGGCGGAGCGGTGCAGATACGCAGTATTTT. This gives the protein CASSPLRGRSGADTQYF.